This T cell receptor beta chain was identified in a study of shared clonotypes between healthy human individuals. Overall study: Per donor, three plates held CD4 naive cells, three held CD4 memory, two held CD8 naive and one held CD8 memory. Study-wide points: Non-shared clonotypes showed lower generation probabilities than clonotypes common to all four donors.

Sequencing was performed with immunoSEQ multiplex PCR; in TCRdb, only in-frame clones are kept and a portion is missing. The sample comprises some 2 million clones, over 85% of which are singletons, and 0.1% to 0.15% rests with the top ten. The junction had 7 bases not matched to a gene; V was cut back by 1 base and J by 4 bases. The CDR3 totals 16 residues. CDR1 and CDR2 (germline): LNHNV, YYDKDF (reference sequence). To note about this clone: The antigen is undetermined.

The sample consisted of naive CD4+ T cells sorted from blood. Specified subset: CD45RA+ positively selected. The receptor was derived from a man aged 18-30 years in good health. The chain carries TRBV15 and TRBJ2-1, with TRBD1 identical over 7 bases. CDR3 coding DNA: TGTGCCACCAGCAGAGTAGCCGGGACAGTTTACAATGAGCAGTTCTTC. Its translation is CATSRVAGTVYNEQFF.